Listed below are T cell receptor beta chains from one sample, sequenced in a study of STAT3 mutations in large granular lymphocyte leukemia. TCRdb's table, derived via immunoSEQ multiplex PCR, lists solely in-frame clones and lacks some. The data show fewer than 7,500 clones, about a third seen once. Sequenced sample: peripheral blood mononuclear cells. Receptors originate from a woman aged 40-49 years with T-cell large granular lymphocyte leukemia. Some clones in this sample may be carry-over from other donors' samples. Both conserved end residues are part of each CDR3. Each record gives: V gene, D gene, J gene, clone size, CDR3 protein, CDR3 DNA. A D gene is named only where the DNA matches it firmly. Some rows have no size entry. The others give once, few or many, or a class for an expanded clone.

TRBV30,-,TRBJ1-1,-,CAWRGWGTEAFF,TGTGCCTGGAGAGGATGGGGCACTGAAGCTTTCTTT
TRBV28,-,TRBJ1-5,-,CASSLGFQPQHF,TGTGCCAGCAGCTTAGGGTTTCAGCCCCAGCATTTT
TRBV18,TRBD1,TRBJ1-6,-,CASSSGTGGGSPLHF,TGTGCCAGCTCATCCGGGACAGGGGGCGGCTCACCCCTCCACTTT
TRBV7-9,-,TRBJ1-1,-,CASSPTVRTDTEAFF,TGTGCCAGCAGCCCCACCGTAAGGACCGACACTGAAGCTTTCTTT
TRBV30,-,TRBJ2-1,-,CAWSHVGDEQFF,TGTGCCTGGAGTCACGTAGGGGATGAGCAGTTCTTC
TRBV13,-,TRBJ2-3,few,CASSFLPRSLGTDTQYF,TGTGCCAGCAGCTTTCTTCCTCGCTCTTTGGGCACAGATACGCAGTATTTT
TRBV2,-,TRBJ2-7,few,CASRPTAHEQYF,TGTGCCAGCAGACCGACGGCCCACGAGCAGTACTTC
TRBV30,-,TRBJ1-3,few,CAWSVWETGNTIYF,TGTGCCTGGAGTGTCTGGGAGACTGGAAACACCATATATTTT
TRBV5-6,TRBD1,TRBJ2-5,-,CASNLQGGETQYF,TGTGCCAGCAACTTACAGGGGGGAGAGACCCAGTACTTC
TRBV7-2,-,TRBJ2-1,-,CASSASRRQHNEQFF,TGTGCCAGCAGTGCCTCCCGGCGGCAGCACAATGAGCAGTTCTTC